This TCR beta chain emerged from a study of blood T cell repertoires in COVID-19. As for the study in general: From T cells, B-cell-depleted T cells, or PBMCs came the material, which was cDNA or gDNA.

Germline assignment: CDR1 SGDLS and CDR2 YYNGEE. Trimming cost V 7 bases and J 0 bases, with 12 bases left between them. The CDR3 is 14 amino acids. In the authors' methods: From reference gene primer amplification, estimates of nucleated cell counts were derived. The protocol was immunoSEQ multiplex PCR, while the TCRdb copy is restricted to in-frame clones and leaves out a portion. V and J calls and clone size are as listed in that table; D and trimming were resolved from the DNA. The sample consists of tens of thousands of clones, roughly 90% of them appearing once. A note on this clone: This specimen includes other DNA sequences encoding the same CDR3.

This sequence was found in a man aged 40-49 years with COVID-19, enrolled during active disease. Material: peripheral blood. The chain uses TRBV9 and TRBJ2-3; TRBD1 is a possible D gene (6 bases). Here the CDR3 reads CASGGGTSTDTQYF. Here the CDR3 DNA reads TGTGCCAGCGGTGGGGGCACTAGCACAGATACGCAGTATTTT.